This T cell receptor (beta chain) was recorded in a study of neurological immune-mediated disorders. TCRdb independently ran MiXCR on the 5' RACE reads; one entry per CDR3 protein. Among over 55,000 distinct CDR3 sequences, around 9.7% were seen once, and the ten largest hold approximately 12%. Time point indicated: longitudinal time-point 2. There are 14 residues in the CDR3. V lost 4 bases, J lost 2 bases, and 12 bases lay in between. This clonotype was detected many times. The chain joins TRBV12-3 or TRBV12-4 to TRBJ2-7; D call uncertain. The clonotype originates from a man younger than 40 in good health. The specimen sequenced was PBMCs. The CDR3 DNA reads as TGTGCCAGCAGTTACGGACCACAGACCTACGAGCAGTACTTC. This translates into CASSYGPQTYEQYF.